This T cell receptor (beta chain) was retrieved from a study of blood T cell repertoires in COVID-19. Whole-study context: Whether acute or convalescent, the COVID-19 samples came from the United States, Italy and Spain.

The CDR3 has 16 residues. Germline V gene data show CDR1 as MDHEN and CDR2 as SYDVKM. Trimming took 5 bases from V and 3 from J; bases not matched to a gene: 7. Study processing details: Amplification from reference gene primers served as the basis for estimated nucleated cell counts. Libraries were prepared by immunoSEQ multiplex PCR; TCRdb keeps only in-frame clonotypes and omits some of them. That table supplies the V and J calls and clone size; D and trimming were determined from the DNA. The profile covers some 130,000 clones, with about 89% appearing a single time and approximately 10% taken by the ten largest.

The TCR sequence derives from a woman in her 70s with COVID-19, enrolled during active disease. Sample: peripheral blood. The chain employs TRBV28 and TRBJ1-5; 10 bases map to TRBD1. The CDR3 loop is CASSDRDRGFNQPQHF. For the CDR3, the DNA is TGTGCCAGCAGTGACCGGGACAGGGGCTTCAATCAGCCCCAGCATTTT.